These 6 T cell receptor beta chains were all obtained from the same sample, sequenced in a study of T cell changes during pregnancy in multiple sclerosis. TCRdb keeps only in-frame clones here, not all; method: immunoSEQ multiplex PCR. The table lists around 66,000 clones, around 90% of them singletons. This specimen consisted of peripheral blood, obtained in the first trimester of pregnancy. These receptors all stem from a female donor in good health, enrolled as a control in a pregnancy study.

The rearrangement uses TRBV11-3 and TRBJ2-5; a weak D match, TRBD2 (6 bases). The CDR3 consists of 17 residues. Germline CDR1 and CDR2: SGHNT and YENEEA. Trimming stripped 0 bases from V and 5 bases from J, with 19 bases between. Here the CDR3 reads CASSLDREITWWETQYF. The CDR3 DNA reads as TGTGCCAGCAGCTTAGATCGGGAGATCACTTGGTGGGAGACCCAGTACTTC.

The V and J genes are TRBV6-5 and TRBJ2-7; D not certain. The V gene lost 3 bases and the J gene lost 0 bases, with 9 bases spanning the gap. This CDR3 has 14 residues. Per the germline V gene, CDR1 is MNHEY and CDR2 is SVGAGI. The CDR3 region is CASSYGLASYEQYF. The CDR3 DNA sequence: TGTGCCAGCAGTTATGGTTTGGCCTCCTACGAGCAGTACTTC.

The chain recombines TRBV9 with TRBJ1-2; 8 bases are a match to TRBD1. This CDR3 spans 14 amino acids. CDR1 is SGDLS, CDR2 YYNGEE, per germline. The V and J ends lost 0 bases and 5 bases, in that order; junction bases with no gene match: 3. The CDR3 coding sequence is TGTGCCAGCAGCGTAGGGACAGGGCCTTATGGCTACACCTTC. The encoded protein is CASSVGTGPYGYTF.

V gene TRBV7-2 combines with J gene TRBJ1-6; no clear D gene. V was pared by 1 base and J by 11 bases, with 9 bases between. Germline V CDR1 and CDR2: SGHTA, FQGNSA. CDR3 length: 13 residues. CDR3 sequence (DNA): TGTGCCAGCAGCTTAGATCCCCTCCCACCCCTCCACTTT. Its protein is CASSLDPLPPLHF.

The chain uses TRBV4-3 and TRBJ2-3; the match to TRBD2 covers 10 bases. Germline CDR1 reads LGHNA; CDR2 reads YSLEER. After removal of 6 bases from V and 3 bases from J, the junction contained 9 bases not matched to a gene. The CDR3 has 16 amino acids. The CDR3 nucleotides are TGCGCCAGCAGTCACCTGCCGGGACTAGCGACAGATACGCAGTATTTT. Translating it yields CASSHLPGLATDTQYF.

The rearrangement uses TRBV9 and TRBJ2-2; no firm D call. The CDR3 loop spans 13 amino acids. CDR1 and CDR2 from the germline V gene are SGDLS and YYNGEE. V was cut by 0 bases and J by 8 bases, with 8 bases left in between. The CDR3 reads CASSVENLGELFF. CDR3 coding DNA: TGTGCCAGCAGCGTAGAAAATTTAGGGGAGCTGTTTTTT.